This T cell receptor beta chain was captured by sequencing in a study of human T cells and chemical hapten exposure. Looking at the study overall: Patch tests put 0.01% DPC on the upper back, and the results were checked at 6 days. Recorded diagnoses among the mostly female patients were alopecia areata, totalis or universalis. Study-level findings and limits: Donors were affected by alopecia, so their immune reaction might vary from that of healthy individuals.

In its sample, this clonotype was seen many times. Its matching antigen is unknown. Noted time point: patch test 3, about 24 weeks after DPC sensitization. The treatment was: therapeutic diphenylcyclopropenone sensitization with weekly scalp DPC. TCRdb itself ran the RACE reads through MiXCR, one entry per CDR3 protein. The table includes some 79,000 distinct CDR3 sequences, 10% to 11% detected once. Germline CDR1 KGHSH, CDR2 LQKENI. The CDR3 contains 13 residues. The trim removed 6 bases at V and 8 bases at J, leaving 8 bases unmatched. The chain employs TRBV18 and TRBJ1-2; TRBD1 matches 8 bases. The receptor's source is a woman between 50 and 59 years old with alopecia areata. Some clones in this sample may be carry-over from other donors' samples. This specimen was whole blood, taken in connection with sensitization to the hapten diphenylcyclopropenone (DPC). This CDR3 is CASSSGQVDGYTF. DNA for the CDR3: TGTGCCAGCTCTTCGGGACAGGTGGACGGCTACACCTTC.